The present TCR beta chain was sequenced within a study of human T cells and chemical hapten exposure (dated by TCRdb to about 2021). Background on the whole study: For sensitization, 2% DPC in acetone was applied to a roughly 2 cm by roughly 2 cm area of upper inner arm skin. Patients additionally received weekly therapeutic DPC doses to the scalp throughout the roughly 25-week study period. Patch testing on the upper back used Finn chambers containing 0.01% DPC, with scoring done after 6 days according to International Contact Dermatitis Research Group standards. The mostly female patient cohort included alopecia areata with under or over 50% scalp involvement, alopecia totalis and alopecia universalis. Libraries were pooled for sequencing, and variation in per-sample TCR yields was attributed mainly to small differences in library volumes within the pool. This study followed changes in the peripheral blood TCR repertoire in vivo during primary and secondary sensitization of alopecia patients to the hapten diphenylcyclopropenone (DPC). Patient blood was sampled pre-sensitization (week 0) and at 2, 6 and about 24 weeks after DPC sensitization. Blood for TCR sequencing was provided by twenty-nine alopecia patients at one to four time points (pre-sensitization, 2, 6 and 24 weeks). Each blood RNA sample was used to sequence both TCR alpha and TCR beta chains. Overall study results and their limits: Because every patient had alopecia, a presumed autoimmune disease, the patients' immune response might differ from that of healthy individuals. Repeated subsampling changed both the strength of the expansion versus patch-test correlation and the threshold at which that correlation became significant. DPC sensitization did not change how many TCRs were above 1 in 1000 frequency, and no evidence was found of alterations in global repertoire structure. Compared with pre-sensitization or healthy control sets, expanded TCRs formed significantly more large CDR3 similarity clusters, which is consistent with antigen-driven responses. The number of PT1 expanded TCRs positively correlated with patch test score, significant at thresholds 8, 16 and 32 but not 4.

Libraries came from RACE. The sequencing machine was a NextSeq 500. During library preparation, unique molecular identifiers were attached to individual cDNA molecules so that TCRs could be counted quantitatively and reproducibly. The authors' pipeline ran thus. The median number of TCRs per sample was around 96,000, ranging from about 23,224 to 700,000. V, J and CDR3 annotation of the TCR reads was carried out using the Decombinator software suite. For PS versus PT1 abundance plots, all samples were subsampled to the same number of TCRs (28,000). TCRs were defined as expanded if absent before sensitization and observed at least eight times at the 2-week time point. Clones were called with MiXCR by TCRdb after fastp trimmed the public reads at Q25, and only in-frame beta chains were retained. A single entry per CDR3 protein holds the most common genes and DNA from its merged rows. These V and J calls derive from TCRdb rather than the authors' analysis. Here the sample has approximately 50,000 distinct CDR3 sequences; more than 9% occur a single time. The top ten hold 9.6% of the sample.

The time point label corresponds to: pre-sensitization, week 0. The sample's treatment or condition label is to be understood as: therapeutic diphenylcyclopropenone sensitization with weekly scalp DPC. Total RNA was isolated from unfractionated whole blood collected in Tempus Blood RNA tubes. At every patch-test visit, the blood draw took place before the patch test was put on. Patients were eligible if aged 18 to 70, diagnosed with alopecia and judged suitable for DPC therapy, and pregnant patients were excluded. This clonotype was observed a handful of times. Its specific antigen is unknown. There are no base qualities to consult, and no much larger clone falls within one base. Clipping removes 2 bases from V and 2 bases from J, with 7 as the unmatched junction base count. As encoded in the germline V gene, CDR1 is ENHRY while CDR2 is SYGVKD. Including cysteine and phenylalanine, the CDR3 has 17 amino acids. CDR3 DNA is the only sequence kept; it has 51 bases, read in frame from the first base.

This sample comprised whole blood, obtained in connection with sensitization to the hapten diphenylcyclopropenone (DPC). The origin of this receptor is a woman aged 25 to 45 with alopecia areata. Some clones in this sample may be carry-over from other donors' samples. The sequence joins TRBV10-3 to TRBJ2-3, with 10 bases aligning to TRBD2. Here is the DNA: TGTGCCATCAGTGAGAGGGCTAGCGGGGGCGTCACAGATACGCAGTATTTT. The encoded protein is CAISERASGGVTDTQYF.